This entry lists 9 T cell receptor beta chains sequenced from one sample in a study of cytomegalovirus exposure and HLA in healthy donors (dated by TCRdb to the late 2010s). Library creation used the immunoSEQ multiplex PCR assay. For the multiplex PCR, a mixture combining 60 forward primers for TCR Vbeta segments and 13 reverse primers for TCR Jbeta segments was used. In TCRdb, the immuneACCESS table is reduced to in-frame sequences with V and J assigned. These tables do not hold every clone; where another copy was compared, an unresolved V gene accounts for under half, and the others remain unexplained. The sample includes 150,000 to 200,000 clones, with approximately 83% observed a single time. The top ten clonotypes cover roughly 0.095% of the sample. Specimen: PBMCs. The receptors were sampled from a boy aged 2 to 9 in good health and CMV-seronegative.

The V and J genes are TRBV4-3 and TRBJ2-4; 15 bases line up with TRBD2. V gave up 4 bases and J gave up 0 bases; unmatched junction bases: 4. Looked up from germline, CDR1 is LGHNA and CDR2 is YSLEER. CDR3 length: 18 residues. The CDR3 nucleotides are TGCGCCAGCAGCCTGGGACTAGCGGGGGGCCAAGCCAAAAACATTCAGTACTTC. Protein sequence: CASSLGLAGGQAKNIQYF.

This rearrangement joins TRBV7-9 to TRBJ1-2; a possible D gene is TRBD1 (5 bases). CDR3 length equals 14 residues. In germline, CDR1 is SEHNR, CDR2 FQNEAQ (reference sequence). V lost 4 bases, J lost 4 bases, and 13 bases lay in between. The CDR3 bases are TGTGCCAGCAGCTCGATCAGGGAGGGCTATGGCTACACCTTC. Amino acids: CASSSIREGYGYTF.

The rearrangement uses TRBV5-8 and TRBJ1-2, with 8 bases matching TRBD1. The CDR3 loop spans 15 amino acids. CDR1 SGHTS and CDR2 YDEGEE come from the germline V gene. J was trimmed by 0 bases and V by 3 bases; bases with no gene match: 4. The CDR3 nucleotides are TGTGCCAGCAGCTGGGGGACAGGTACTAACTATGGCTACACCTTC. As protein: CASSWGTGTNYGYTF.

Written as DNA, the CDR3 is TGTGCCAGCAAGATGGGGGGTACTAATGAAAAACTGTTTTTT. It translates to CASKMGGTNEKLFF. The chain uses TRBV6-6 and TRBJ1-4, with TRBD1 as a possible D gene (5 bases). Trimming removed 7 bases from V and 2 bases from J, with 11 bases in between. CDR3 length: 14 residues. Germline V lookup: CDR1 MNHNY, CDR2 SVGAGI (reference sequence).

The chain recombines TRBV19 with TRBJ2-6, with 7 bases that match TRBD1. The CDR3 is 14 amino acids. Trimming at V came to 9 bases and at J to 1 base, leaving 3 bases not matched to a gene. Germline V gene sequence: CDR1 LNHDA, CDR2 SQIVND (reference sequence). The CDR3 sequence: CASTGVSGANVLTF. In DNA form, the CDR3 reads TGTGCCAGCACAGGGGTTTCTGGGGCCAACGTCCTGACTTTC. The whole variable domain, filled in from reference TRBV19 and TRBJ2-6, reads DGGITQSPKYLFRKEGQNVTLSCEQNLNHDAMYWYRQDPGQGLRLIYYSQIVNDFQKGDIAEGYSVSREKKESFPLTVTSAQKNPTAFYLCASTGVSGANVLTFGAGSRLTVL.

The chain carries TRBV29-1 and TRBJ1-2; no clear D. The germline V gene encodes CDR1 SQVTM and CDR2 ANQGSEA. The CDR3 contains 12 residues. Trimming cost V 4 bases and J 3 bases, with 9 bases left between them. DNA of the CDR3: TGCAGCGTTGTGCGGGGTGACTATGGCTACACCTTC. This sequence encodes CSVVRGDYGYTF.

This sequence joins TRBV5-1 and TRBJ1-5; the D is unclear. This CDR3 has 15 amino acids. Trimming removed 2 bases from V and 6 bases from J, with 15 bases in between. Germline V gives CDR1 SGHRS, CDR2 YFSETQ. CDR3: CASSFLPMGSQPQHF. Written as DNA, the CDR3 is TGCGCCAGCAGCTTTCTCCCAATGGGGAGTCAGCCCCAGCATTTT.

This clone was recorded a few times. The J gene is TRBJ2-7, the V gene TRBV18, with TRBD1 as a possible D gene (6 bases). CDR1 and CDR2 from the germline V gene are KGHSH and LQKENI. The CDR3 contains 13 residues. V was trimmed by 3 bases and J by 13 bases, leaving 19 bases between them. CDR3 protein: CASSPDLQGSKYF. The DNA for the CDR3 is TGTGCCAGCTCACCGGATTTACAGGGTTCCAAATACTTC. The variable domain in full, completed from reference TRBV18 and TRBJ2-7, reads NAGVMQNPRHLVRRRGQEARLRCSPMKGHSHVYWYRQLPEEGLKFMVYLQKENIIDESGMPKERFSAEFPKEGPSILRIQQVVRGDSAAYFCASSPDLQGSKYFGPGTRLTVT.

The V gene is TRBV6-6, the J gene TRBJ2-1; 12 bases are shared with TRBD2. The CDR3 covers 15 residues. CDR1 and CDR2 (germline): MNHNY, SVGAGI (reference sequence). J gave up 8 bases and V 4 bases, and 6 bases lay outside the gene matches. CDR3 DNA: TGTGCCAGCAGTTCCCTAGCGGGGGGGGTGTATGAGCAGTTCTTC. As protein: CASSSLAGGVYEQFF.